The rows below give T cell receptor beta chains drawn from one sample of a study of regulatory T cells in long-lasting Graves disease. TCRdb reprocessed the multiplex PCR reads with MiXCR, giving one entry per CDR3 protein. The data contain 450,000 or so distinct CDR3 sequences, less than 25% of them seen just once; the ten biggest clones take up 7% to 9.5%. Sequences were derived from peripheral blood mononuclear cells (PBMCs), sampled when the disease was refractory, from a patient treated with antithyroid drugs. The receptors come from a female donor with Graves disease. CDR3s include the opening cysteine and the closing phenylalanine or tryptophan. D genes are given only for firm matches. Clone size is shown for a subset of rows, as once, few, many or a class of expanded clone.

d_call,clone_size,v_call,j_call,cdr3_aa
NA,NA,TRBV15,TRBJ2-3,CATSTPGVPDTQYF
NA,many,TRBV12-3/TRBV12-4,TRBJ1-1,CASSLVHNLNTEAFF
NA,NA,TRBV7-9,TRBJ1-1,CASSLTGPANTEAFF
NA,many,TRBV7-8,TRBJ1-1,CASSLARGLGGSNTEAFF
NA,NA,TRBV10-3,TRBJ2-1,CATLAKGNEQFF
TRBD1,many,TRBV28,TRBJ1-3,CASIRDRGSGNTIYF
TRBD1,NA,TRBV20-1,TRBJ1-6,CSARVPPEGANPPLHF
NA,many,TRBV11-2,TRBJ2-7,CASSPGSSPYEQYF
NA,few,TRBV6-2/TRBV6-3,TRBJ1-6,CASRSEGRARYSPLHF
TRBD2,NA,TRBV7-9,TRBJ2-1,CASSPAPPSGSVNEQFF
NA,once,TRBV6-1,TRBJ1-4,CASSARGRGHSTNEKLFF
TRBD2,many,TRBV6-2/TRBV6-3,TRBJ2-7,CASSYTSWSGSRDEQYF
TRBD2,NA,TRBV3-1,TRBJ2-5,CASILGPSGRGETQYF
TRBD2,NA,TRBV5-6,TRBJ2-7,CASSEGTSGFSGYEQYF
TRBD1,NA,TRBV19,TRBJ2-3,CASSDLPGQGTDTQYF
NA,many,TRBV28,TRBJ1-5,CASEKPPGPLRNQPQHF
NA,many,TRBV28,TRBJ1-6,CASSFIGQDNSPLHF
TRBD2,few,TRBV5-1,TRBJ2-7,CASSRILAGKPYEQYF
NA,many,TRBV24-1,TRBJ2-7,CATMGESSYEQYF
TRBD1,few,TRBV7-9,TRBJ1-2,CASSAPGQGFYGYTF
TRBD1,many,TRBV5-1,TRBJ2-7,CASSWTGPTYEQYF
NA,few,TRBV27,TRBJ2-7,CASGIGAAGSGEQYF
NA,many,TRBV6-1,TRBJ1-1,CAARIRGNTEAFF
NA,many,TRBV20-1,TRBJ1-2,CSARTHWGYTF
NA,few,TRBV30,TRBJ1-1,CAFRKNTEAFF
NA,once,TRBV2,TRBJ2-5,CASSEQGQYQETQYF
TRBD2,NA,TRBV29-1,TRBJ2-1,CSVDGVAGYNEQFF
NA,NA,TRBV30,TRBJ1-3,CAWSGPLGGGDTIYF
NA,many,TRBV28,TRBJ2-7,CASSPLLGTPEKYEQYF
TRBD1,NA,TRBV20-1,TRBJ1-2,CSAKGDRTYGYTF
TRBD1,many,TRBV27,TRBJ1-1,CASSSGQGSTEAFF
NA,NA,TRBV14,TRBJ2-2,CASSQVWGTGELFF
TRBD2,few,TRBV6-4,TRBJ2-7,CASSDSSGSSNEQYF
NA,NA,TRBV28,TRBJ2-7,CASTTGAYEQYF
NA,NA,TRBV5-4,TRBJ1-4,CASSEPGLLGGKLFF
TRBD1,few,TRBV25-1,TRBJ1-2,CASAVGDRGSGYTF
NA,NA,TRBV5-6,TRBJ2-7,CASSRVDLDEQYF
NA,NA,TRBV11-2,TRBJ1-5,CASSLEAGTHNQPQHF
TRBD2,many,TRBV27,TRBJ2-7,CASSLVASGRIHEQYF
NA,many,TRBV12-3/TRBV12-4,TRBJ1-1,CASSLPGRRTEAFF
NA,many,TRBV28,TRBJ2-7,CASSSHEQYF
NA,NA,TRBV19,TRBJ1-5,CASSDRAGTSNQPQHF
NA,NA,TRBV19,TRBJ1-1,CASSWSGRTTEAFF